The rows below give T cell receptor beta chains drawn from one sample of a study of cytomegalovirus exposure and HLA in healthy donors. Sequencing used immunoSEQ multiplex PCR; TCRdb keeps in-frame clones, though not all of them. The table lists under 140,000 clones, 76% of them singletons. The sequencing sample was made of PBMCs. The origin of the receptors is a man aged 30 to 45 in good health and CMV-seropositive. The CDR3 runs from the conserved cysteine through the conserved F or W. Each record gives: D gene, J gene, clone size, V gene, CDR3 DNA, CDR3 protein. A D gene is named only where the DNA matches it firmly. The size of a clone is reported for some rows only, either as once, few or many, or as a class for expanded clones.

>TRBD2|TRBJ2-2|NA|TRBV4-1
TGCGCCAGCAGCCCAAGACTAGCGGGGGGGCCCGGGGAGCTGTTTTTT
CASSPRLAGGPGELFF
>NA|TRBJ2-2|NA|TRBV2
TGTGCCAGCAGTGGCAGGGCCGGGGAGCTGTTTTTT
CASSGRAGELFF
>TRBD1|TRBJ1-6|NA|TRBV30
TGTGCCTGGGCTAGGGACAGCAATAATTCACCCCTCCACTTT
CAWARDSNNSPLHF
>NA|TRBJ1-3|NA|TRBV4-1
TGCGCCAGCAGCGAAACGCCCGGGATTTCCACCCGTAGGAACACCATATATTTT
CASSETPGISTRRNTIYF
>NA|TRBJ1-1|once|TRBV19
TGTGCCAGTAGTACCACCTCGGACACTGAAGCTTTCTTT
CASSTTSDTEAFF
>NA|TRBJ2-1|NA|TRBV7-3
TGTGCCAGCAGCCCAGACTTCAGCTCCTACAATGAGCAGTTCTTC
CASSPDFSSYNEQFF
>NA|TRBJ1-4|NA|TRBV19
TGTGCCAGTACTCCGTTCCAGGCTGAAACTGAAAAACTGTTTTTT
CASTPFQAETEKLFF
>TRBD2|TRBJ2-2|NA|TRBV27
TGTGCCAGCAGCTCAGGGACTAGCGGGGTTTCGAACACCGGGGAGCTGTTTTTT
CASSSGTSGVSNTGELFF
>TRBD2|TRBJ2-1|NA|TRBV11-3
TGTGCCAGCAGCGGACCGCTAGCGGGGGTCGGTGAGCAGTTCTTC
CASSGPLAGVGEQFF
>NA|TRBJ1-2|NA|TRBV28
NA
CASSILGRGKREANYGYTF